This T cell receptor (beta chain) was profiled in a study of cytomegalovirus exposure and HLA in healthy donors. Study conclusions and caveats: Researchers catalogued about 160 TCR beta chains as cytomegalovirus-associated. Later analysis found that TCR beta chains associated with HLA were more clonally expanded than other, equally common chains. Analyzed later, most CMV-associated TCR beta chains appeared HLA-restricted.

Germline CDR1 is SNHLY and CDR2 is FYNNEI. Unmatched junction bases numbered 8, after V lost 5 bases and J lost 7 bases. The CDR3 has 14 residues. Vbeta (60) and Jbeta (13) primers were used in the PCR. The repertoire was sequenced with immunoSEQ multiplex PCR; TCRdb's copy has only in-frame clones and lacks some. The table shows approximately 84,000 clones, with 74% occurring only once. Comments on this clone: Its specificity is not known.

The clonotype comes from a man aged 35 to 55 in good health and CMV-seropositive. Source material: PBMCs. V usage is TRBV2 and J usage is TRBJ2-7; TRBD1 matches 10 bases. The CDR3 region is CASSQETGGREQYF. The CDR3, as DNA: TGTGCCAGCAGTCAGGAGACAGGGGGCAGAGAGCAGTACTTC.